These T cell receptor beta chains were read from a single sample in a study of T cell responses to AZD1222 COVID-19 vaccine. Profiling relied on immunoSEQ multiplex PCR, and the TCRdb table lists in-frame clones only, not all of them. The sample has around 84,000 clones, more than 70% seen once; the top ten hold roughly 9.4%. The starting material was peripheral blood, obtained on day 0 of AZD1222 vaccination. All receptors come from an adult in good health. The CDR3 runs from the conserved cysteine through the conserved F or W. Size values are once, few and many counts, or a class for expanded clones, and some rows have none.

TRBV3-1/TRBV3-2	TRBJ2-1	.	CASRGLTSGGNEQFF
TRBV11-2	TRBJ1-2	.	CASSLGGSQGYGYTF
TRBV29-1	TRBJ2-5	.	CSVDRGFDETQYF
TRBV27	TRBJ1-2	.	CASSLSPDGRYGYTF
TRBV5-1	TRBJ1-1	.	CASSYSTQETGAFF
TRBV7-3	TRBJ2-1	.	CASSPGLAGYNEQFF
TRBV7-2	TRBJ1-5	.	CASSLVPRSGRNQPQHF
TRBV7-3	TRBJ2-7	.	CASSLGPIPSEQYF
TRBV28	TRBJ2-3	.	CASSLLFDHSTDTQYF
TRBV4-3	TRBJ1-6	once	CASSQEVNYYNSPLHF
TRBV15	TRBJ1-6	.	CATSRGSLVNSPLHF
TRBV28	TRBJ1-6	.	CASSFGISPLHF
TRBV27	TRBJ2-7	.	CASSSRNRVGNEQYF
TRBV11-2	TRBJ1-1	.	CASSLVRATEAFF